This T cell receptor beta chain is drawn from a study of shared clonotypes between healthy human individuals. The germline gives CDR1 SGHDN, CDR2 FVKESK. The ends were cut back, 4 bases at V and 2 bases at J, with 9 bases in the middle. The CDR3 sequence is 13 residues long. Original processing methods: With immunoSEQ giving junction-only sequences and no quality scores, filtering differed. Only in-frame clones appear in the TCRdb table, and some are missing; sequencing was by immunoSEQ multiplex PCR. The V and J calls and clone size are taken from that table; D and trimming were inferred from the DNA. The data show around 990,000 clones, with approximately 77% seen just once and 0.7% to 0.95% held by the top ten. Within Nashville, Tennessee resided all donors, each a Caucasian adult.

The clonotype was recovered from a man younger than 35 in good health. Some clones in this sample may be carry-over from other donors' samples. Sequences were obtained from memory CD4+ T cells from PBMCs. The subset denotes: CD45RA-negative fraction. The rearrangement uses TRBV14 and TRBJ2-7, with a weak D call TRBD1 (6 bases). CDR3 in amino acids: CASSLGQTYEQYF. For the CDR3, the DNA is TGTGCCAGCAGCCTTGGACAGACCTACGAGCAGTACTTC. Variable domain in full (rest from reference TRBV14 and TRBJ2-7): EAGVTQFPSHSVIEKGQTVTLRCDPISGHDNLYWYRRVMGKEIKFLLHFVKESKQDESGMPNNRFLAERTGGTYSTLKVQPAELEDSGVYFCASSLGQTYEQYFGPGTRLTVT.